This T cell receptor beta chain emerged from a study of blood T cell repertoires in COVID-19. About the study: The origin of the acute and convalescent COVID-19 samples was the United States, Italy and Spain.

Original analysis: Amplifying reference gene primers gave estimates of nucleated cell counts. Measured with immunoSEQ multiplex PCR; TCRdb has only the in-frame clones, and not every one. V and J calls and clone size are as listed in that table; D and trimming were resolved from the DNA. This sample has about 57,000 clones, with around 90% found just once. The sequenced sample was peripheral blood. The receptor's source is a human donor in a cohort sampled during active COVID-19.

CDR3 in amino acids: CASSPRQGSNYGYTF. CDR3 sequence (DNA): TGTGCCAGCTCACCTCGACAGGGTAGTAACTATGGCTACACCTTC. This chain uses TRBV18 with TRBJ1-2, with 7 bases fitting TRBD1. CDR3 size: 15 residues. The J segment lost 1 base and the V segment lost 3 bases, leaving 5 bases of the junction unmatched. Germline CDR1 reads KGHSH; CDR2 reads LQKENI. Full variable domain (missing parts from reference TRBV18 and TRBJ1-2): NAGVMQNPRHLVRRRGQEARLRCSPMKGHSHVYWYRQLPEEGLKFMVYLQKENIIDESGMPKERFSAEFPKEGPSILRIQQVVRGDSAAYFCASSPRQGSNYGYTFGSGTRLTVV.